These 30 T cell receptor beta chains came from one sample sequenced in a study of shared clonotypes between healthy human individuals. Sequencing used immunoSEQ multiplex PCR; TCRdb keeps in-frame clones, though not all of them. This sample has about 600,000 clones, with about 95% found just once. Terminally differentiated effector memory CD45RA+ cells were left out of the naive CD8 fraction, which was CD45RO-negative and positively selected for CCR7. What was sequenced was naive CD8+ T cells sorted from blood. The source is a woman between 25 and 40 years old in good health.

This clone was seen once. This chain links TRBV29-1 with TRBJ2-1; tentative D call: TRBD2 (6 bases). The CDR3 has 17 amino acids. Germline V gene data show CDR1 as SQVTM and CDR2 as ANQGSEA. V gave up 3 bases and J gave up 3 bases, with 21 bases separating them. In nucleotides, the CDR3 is TGCAGCGTTGATGGGATCTCTAGCGCCACGCACTACAATGAGCAGTTCTTC. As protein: CSVDGISSATHYNEQFF.

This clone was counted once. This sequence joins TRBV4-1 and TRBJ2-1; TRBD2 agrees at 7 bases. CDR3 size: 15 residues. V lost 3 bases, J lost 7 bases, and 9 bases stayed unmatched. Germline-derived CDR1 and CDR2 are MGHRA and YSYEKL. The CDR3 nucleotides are TGCGCCAGCAGCCATGAGGGAGGGAGAGGAAATGAGCAGTTCTTC. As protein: CASSHEGGRGNEQFF.

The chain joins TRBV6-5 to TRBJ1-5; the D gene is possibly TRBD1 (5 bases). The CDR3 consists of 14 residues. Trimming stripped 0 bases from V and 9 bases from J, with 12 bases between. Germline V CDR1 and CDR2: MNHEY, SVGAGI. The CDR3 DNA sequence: TGTGCCAGCAGTTACTCGACAGATCGGTGGCCCCAGCATTTT. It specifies CASSYSTDRWPQHF.

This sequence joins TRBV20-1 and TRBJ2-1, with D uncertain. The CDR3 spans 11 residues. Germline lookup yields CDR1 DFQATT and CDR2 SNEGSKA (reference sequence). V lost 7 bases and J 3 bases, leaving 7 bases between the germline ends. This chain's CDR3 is CSVVVYNEQFF. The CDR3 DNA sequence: TGCAGTGTGGTCGTCTACAATGAGCAGTTCTTC.

The CDR3 DNA follows: TGTGCCAGCACCCCAGGGTCCCTCTCCTACGAGCAGTACTTC. This codes for CASTPGSLSYEQYF. V and J are TRBV6-1 and TRBJ2-7; the D gene is possibly TRBD1 (5 bases). V dropped 7 bases and J dropped 0 bases, with 13 bases sitting between them. The CDR3 extends over 14 amino acids. Germline assignment: CDR1 MNHNS and CDR2 SASEGT.

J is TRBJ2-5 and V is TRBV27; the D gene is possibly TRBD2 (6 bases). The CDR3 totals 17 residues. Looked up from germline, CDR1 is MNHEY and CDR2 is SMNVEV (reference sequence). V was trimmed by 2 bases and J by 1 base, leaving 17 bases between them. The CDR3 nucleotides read TGTGCCAGCAGTTTAGGGGGGTGGTTGGCAGCCCAAGAGACCCAGTACTTC. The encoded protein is CASSLGGWLAAQETQYF.

CDR3 loop: CASSLDRGIDTQYF. Here the CDR3 DNA reads TGTGCCAGCAGCCTCGACCGAGGCATAGATACGCAGTATTTT. The genes are TRBV11-2 and TRBJ2-3; D gene uncertain. The CDR3 totals 14 residues. Trimming shortened V by 5 bases and J by 5 bases, and 14 bases separated the two germline ends. The V gene's germline CDR1 is SGHAT and CDR2 FQNNGV.

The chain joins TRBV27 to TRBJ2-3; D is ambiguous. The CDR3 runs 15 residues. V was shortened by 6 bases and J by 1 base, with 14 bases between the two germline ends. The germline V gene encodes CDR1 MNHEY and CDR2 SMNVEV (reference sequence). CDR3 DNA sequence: TGTGCCAGCAGAGATTCTAGAGGTGGCACAGATACGCAGTATTTT. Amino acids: CASRDSRGGTDTQYF.

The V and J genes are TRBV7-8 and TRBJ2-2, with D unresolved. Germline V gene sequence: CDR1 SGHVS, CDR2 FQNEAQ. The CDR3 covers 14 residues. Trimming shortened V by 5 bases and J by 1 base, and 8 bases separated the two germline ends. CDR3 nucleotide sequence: TGTGCCAGCAGCGCTCGCGTGAACACCGGGGAGCTGTTTTTT. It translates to CASSARVNTGELFF.

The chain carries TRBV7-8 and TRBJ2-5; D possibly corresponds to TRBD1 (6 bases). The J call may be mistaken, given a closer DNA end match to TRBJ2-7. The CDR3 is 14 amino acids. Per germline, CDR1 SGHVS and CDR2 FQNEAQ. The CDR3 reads CASSSRDNSYEQYF. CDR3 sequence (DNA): TGTGCCAGCAGCTCGAGGGACAACTCCTACGAGCAGTACTTC.

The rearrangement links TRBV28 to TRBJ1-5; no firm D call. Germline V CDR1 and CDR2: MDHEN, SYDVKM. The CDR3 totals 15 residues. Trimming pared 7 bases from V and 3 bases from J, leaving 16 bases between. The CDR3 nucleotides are TGTGCCAGCACCATATTACGAGACCCCAATCAGCCCCAGCATTTT. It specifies CASTILRDPNQPQHF.

CDR3 loop: CASSQDHRGTEAFF. The CDR3 region has the DNA TGCGCCAGCAGCCAAGATCATCGGGGCACTGAAGCTTTCTTT. V is TRBV4-1 and J is TRBJ1-1; D uncertain. The CDR3 is 14 residues long. The germline CDR1 and CDR2 sequences are MGHRA and YSYEKL. Trimming pared 0 bases from V and 4 bases from J, leaving 9 bases between.

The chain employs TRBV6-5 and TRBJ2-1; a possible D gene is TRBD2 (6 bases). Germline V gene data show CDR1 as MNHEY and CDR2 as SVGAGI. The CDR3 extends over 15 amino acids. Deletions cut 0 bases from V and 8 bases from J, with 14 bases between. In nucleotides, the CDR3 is TGTGCCAGCAGTTACTCGATACCGGGAGCGTATGAGCAGTTCTTC. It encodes CASSYSIPGAYEQFF.

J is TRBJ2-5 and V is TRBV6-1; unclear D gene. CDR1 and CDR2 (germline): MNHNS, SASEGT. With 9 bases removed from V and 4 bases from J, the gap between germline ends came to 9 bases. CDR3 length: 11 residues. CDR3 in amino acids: CASSPRETQYF. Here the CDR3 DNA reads TGTGCCAGTAGCCCTAGAGAGACCCAGTACTTC.

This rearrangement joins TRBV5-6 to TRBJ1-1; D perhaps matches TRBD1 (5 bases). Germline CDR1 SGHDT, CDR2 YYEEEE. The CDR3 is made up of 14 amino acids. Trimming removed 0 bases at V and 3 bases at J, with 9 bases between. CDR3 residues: CASSLGSGYTEAFF. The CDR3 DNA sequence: TGTGCCAGCAGCTTGGGGTCAGGGTACACTGAAGCTTTCTTT.

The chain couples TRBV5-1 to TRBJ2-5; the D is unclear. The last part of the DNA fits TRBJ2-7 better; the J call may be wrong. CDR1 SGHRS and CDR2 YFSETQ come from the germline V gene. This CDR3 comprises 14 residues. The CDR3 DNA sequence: TGCGCCAGCAGCCCAGCCGCACTCTCCTACGAGCAGTACTTC. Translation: CASSPAALSYEQYF.

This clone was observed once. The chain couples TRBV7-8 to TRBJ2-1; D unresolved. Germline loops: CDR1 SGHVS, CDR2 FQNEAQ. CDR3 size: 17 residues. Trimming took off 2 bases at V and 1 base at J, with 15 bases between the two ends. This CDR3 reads CASSLSGTMPSYNEQFF. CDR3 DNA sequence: TGTGCCAGCAGCTTATCGGGCACCATGCCTTCCTACAATGAGCAGTTCTTC.

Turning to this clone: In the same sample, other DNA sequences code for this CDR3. CDR3 DNA: TGTGCCAGCAGTTCCGGGACTAGTAACACCGGGGAGCTGTTTTTT. Translation gives CASSSGTSNTGELFF. This sequence joins TRBV27 and TRBJ2-2, with 8 nucleotides matching TRBD2. Looked up from germline, CDR1 is MNHEY and CDR2 is SMNVEV (reference sequence). The junction had 3 bases not matched to a gene; V was cut back by 4 bases and J by 2 bases. CDR3 length: 15 amino acids.

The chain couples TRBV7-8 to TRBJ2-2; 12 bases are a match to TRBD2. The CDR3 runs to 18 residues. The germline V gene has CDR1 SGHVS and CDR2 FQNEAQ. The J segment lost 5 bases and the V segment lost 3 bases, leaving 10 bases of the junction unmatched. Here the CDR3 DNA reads TGTGCCAGCAGCTTCAAACCGACTAGCGGGAGTGATACCGGGGAGCTGTTTTTT. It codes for CASSFKPTSGSDTGELFF.

The CDR3 is CASSPSGRRYNEQFF. DNA of the CDR3: TGTGCCAGCAGCCCAAGCGGGAGGAGGTACAATGAGCAGTTCTTC. The genes are TRBV28 and TRBJ2-1; 9 positions agree with TRBD2. V was clipped by 6 bases and J by 4 bases; unmatched bases: 7. Germline CDR1 and CDR2: MDHEN and SYDVKM. This CDR3 spans 15 amino acids.

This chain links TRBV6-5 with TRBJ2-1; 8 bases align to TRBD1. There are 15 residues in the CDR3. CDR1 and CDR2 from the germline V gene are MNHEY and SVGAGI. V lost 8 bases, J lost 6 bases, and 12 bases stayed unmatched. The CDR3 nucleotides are TGTGCCAGCCGGGGACAGGCTGGGATATCCAATGAGCAGTTCTTC. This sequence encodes CASRGQAGISNEQFF.

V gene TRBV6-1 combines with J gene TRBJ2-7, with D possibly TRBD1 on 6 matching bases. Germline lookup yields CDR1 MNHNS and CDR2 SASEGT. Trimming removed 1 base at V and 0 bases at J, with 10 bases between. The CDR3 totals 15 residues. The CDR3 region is CASSEGVGASYEQYF. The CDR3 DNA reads TGTGCCAGCAGTGAAGGCGTGGGGGCCTCCTACGAGCAGTACTTC.

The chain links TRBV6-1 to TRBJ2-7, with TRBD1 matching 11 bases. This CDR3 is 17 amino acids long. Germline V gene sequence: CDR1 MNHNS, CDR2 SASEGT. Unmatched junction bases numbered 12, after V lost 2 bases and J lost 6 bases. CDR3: CASSEILGQGAFSEQYF. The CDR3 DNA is TGTGCCAGCAGTGAAATTTTAGGACAGGGGGCGTTTTCCGAGCAGTACTTC.

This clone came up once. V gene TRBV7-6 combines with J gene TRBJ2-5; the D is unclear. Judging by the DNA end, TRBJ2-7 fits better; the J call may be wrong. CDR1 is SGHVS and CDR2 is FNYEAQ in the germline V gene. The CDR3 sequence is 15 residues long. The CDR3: CASSLAQGRTYEQYF. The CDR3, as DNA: TGTGCCAGCAGCTTAGCCCAAGGACGGACCTACGAGCAGTACTTC.

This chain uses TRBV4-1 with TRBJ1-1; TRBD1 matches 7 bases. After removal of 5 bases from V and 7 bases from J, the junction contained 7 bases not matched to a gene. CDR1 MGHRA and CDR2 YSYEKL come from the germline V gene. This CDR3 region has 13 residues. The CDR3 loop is CASSKQGYLEAFF. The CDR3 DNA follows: TGCGCCAGCAGCAAACAGGGGTACCTTGAAGCTTTCTTT.

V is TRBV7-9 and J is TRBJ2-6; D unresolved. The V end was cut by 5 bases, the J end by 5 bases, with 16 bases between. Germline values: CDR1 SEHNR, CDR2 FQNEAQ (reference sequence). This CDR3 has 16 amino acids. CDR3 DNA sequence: TGTGCCAGCAGCCCGGACCGGCACATCTGGGCCAACGTCCTGACTTTC. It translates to CASSPDRHIWANVLTF.

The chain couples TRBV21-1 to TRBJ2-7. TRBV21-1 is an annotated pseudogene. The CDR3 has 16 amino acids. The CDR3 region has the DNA TGTGCCAGCAGCAAAGTCGGGGCAGGGTATCCCTACGAGCAGTACTTC. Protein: CASSKVGAGYPYEQYF.

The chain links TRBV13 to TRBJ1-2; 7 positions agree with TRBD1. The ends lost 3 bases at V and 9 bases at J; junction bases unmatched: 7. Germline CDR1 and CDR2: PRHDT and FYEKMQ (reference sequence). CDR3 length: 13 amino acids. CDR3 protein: CASSFREGARYTF. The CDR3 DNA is TGTGCCAGCAGCTTCCGGGAGGGGGCCCGCTACACCTTC.

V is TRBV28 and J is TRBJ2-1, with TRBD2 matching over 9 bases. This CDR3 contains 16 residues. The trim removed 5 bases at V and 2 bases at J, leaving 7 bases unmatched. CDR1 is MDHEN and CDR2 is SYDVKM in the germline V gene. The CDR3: CASSTKREATYNEQFF. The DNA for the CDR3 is TGTGCCAGCAGTACGAAGCGGGAGGCAACCTACAATGAGCAGTTCTTC.

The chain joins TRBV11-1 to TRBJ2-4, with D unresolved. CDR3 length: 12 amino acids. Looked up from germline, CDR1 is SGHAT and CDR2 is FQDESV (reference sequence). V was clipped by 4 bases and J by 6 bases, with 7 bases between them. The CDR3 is CASSSLSNIQYF. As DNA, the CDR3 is TGTGCCAGCAGCTCCCTATCAAACATTCAGTACTTC.